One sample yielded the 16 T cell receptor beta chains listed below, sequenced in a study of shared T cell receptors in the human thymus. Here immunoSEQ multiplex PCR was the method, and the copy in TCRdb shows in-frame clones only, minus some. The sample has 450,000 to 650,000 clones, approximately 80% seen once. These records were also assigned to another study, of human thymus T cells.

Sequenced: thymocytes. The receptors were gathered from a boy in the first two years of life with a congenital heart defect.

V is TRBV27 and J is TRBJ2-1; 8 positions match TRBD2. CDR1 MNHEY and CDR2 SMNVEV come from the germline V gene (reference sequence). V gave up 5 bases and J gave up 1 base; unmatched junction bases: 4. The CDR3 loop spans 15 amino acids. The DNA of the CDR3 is TGTGCCAGCAGTCCCAAGCGGGAGTCCTACAATGAGCAGTTCTTC. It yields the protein CASSPKRESYNEQFF.

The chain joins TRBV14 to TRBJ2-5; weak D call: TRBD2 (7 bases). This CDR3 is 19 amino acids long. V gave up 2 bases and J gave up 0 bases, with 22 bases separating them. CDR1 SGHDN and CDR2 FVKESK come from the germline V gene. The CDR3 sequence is CASSQYGGRDRSYQETQYF. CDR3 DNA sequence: TGTGCCAGCAGCCAATACGGGGGGCGCGATCGATCGTACCAAGAGACCCAGTACTTC.

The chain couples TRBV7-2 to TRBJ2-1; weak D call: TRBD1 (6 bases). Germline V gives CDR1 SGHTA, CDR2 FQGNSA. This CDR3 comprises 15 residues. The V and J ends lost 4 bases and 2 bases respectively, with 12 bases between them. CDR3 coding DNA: TGTGCCAGCAGCTCCCGACAGGCCCCCTACAATGAGCAGTTCTTC. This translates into CASSSRQAPYNEQFF.

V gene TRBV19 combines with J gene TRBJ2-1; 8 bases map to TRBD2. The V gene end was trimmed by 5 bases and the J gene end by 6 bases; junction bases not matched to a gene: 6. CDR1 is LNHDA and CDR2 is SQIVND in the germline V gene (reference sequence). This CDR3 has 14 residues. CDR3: CASSLAGSLNEQFF. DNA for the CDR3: TGTGCCAGTAGTTTAGCGGGGAGTCTCAATGAGCAGTTCTTC. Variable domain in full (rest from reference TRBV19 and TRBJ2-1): DGGITQSPKYLFRKEGQNVTLSCEQNLNHDAMYWYRQDPGQGLRLIYYSQIVNDFQKGDIAEGYSVSREKKESFPLTVTSAQKNPTAFYLCASSLAGSLNEQFFGPGTRLTVL.

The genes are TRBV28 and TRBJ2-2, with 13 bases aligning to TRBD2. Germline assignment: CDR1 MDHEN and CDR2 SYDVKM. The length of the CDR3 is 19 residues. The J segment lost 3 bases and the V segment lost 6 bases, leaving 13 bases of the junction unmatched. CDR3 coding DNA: TGTGCCAGCAGCCCTCAGACTAGCGGGAGGAAGTATCACACCGGGGAGCTGTTTTTT. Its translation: CASSPQTSGRKYHTGELFF.

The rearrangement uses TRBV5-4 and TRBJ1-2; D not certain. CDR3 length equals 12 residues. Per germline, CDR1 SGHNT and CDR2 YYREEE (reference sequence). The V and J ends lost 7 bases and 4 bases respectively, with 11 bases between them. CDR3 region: CASATETYGYTF. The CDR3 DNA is TGTGCCAGCGCCACAGAAACCTATGGCTACACCTTC. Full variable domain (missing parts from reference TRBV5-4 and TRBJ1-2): ETGVTQSPTHLIKTRGQQVTLRCSSQSGHNTVSWYQQALGQGPQFIFQYYREEENGRGNFPPRFSGLQFPNYSSELNVNALELDDSALYLCASATETYGYTFGSGTRLTVV.

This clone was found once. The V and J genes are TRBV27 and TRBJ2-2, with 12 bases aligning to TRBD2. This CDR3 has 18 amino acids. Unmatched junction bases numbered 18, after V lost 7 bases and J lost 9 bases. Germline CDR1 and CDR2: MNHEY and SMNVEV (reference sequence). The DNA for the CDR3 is TGTGCCAGCAACCCCTCGGGACTAGCGGGTACCGCCTCGCGGGAGCTGTTTTTT. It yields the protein CASNPSGLAGTASRELFF.

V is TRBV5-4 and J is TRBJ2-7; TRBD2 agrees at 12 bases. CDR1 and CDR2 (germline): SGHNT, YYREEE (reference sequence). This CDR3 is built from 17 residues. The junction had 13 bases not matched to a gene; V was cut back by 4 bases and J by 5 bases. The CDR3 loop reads CASSLRDLAGGLDEQYF. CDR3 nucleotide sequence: TGTGCCAGCAGCCTACGCGACCTAGCGGGAGGGCTTGACGAGCAGTACTTC.

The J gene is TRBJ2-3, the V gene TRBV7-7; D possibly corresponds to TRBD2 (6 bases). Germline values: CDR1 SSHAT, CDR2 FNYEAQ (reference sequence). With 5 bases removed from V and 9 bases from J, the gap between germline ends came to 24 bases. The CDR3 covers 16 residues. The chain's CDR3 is CASSPPGGAGTPTQYF. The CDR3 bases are TGTGCCAGCAGCCCCCCCGGTGGGGCGGGAACCCCCACGCAGTATTTT.

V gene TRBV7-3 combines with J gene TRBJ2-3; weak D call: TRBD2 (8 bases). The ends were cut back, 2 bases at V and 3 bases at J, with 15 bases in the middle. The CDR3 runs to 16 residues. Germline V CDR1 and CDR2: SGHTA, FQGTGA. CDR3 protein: CASSLGTAGETDTQYF. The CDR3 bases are TGTGCCAGCAGCTTAGGGACAGCGGGAGAAACAGATACGCAGTATTTT.

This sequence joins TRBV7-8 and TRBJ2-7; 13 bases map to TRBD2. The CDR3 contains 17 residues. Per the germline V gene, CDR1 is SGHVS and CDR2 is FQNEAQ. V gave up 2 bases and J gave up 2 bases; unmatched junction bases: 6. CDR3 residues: CASSLSPGLAGTYEQYF. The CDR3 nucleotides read TGTGCCAGCAGCTTATCGCCGGGACTAGCGGGGACCTACGAGCAGTACTTC. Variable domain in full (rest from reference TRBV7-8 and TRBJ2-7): GAGVSQSPRYKVAKRGQDVALRCDPISGHVSLFWYQQALGQGPEFLTYFQNEAQLDKSGLPSDRFFAERPEGSVSTLKIQRTQQEDSAVYLCASSLSPGLAGTYEQYFGPGTRLTVT.

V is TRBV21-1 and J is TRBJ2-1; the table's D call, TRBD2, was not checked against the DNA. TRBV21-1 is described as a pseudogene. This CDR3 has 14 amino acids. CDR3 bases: TGTGCCAGCAGCACCCTACGACTAGTCCACGAGCAGTTCTTC. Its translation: CASSTLRLVHEQFF.

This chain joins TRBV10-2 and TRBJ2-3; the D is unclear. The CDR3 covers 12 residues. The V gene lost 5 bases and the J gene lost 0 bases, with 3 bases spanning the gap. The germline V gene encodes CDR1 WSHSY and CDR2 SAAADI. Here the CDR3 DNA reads TGCGCCAGCAGTTCAAGCACAGATACGCAGTATTTT. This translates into CASSSSTDTQYF.

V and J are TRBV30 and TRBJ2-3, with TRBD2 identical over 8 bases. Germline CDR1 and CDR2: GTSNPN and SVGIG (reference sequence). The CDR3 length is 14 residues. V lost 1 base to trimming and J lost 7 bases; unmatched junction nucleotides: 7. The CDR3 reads CAWSGPREGYTQYF. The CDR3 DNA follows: TGTGCCTGGAGTGGACCACGGGAGGGTTATACGCAGTATTTT.

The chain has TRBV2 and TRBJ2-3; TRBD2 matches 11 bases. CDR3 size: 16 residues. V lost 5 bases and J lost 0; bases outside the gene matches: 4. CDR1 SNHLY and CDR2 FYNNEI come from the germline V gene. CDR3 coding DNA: TGTGCCAGCAGTAACGGGACTAGCGGAAGCACAGATACGCAGTATTTT. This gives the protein CASSNGTSGSTDTQYF.

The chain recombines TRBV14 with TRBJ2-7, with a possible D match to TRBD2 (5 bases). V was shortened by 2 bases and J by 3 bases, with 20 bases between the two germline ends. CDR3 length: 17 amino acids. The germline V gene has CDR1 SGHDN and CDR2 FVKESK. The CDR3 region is CASSQLGGRHQGYEQYF. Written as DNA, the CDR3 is TGTGCCAGCAGCCAACTAGGAGGCAGGCACCAAGGCTACGAGCAGTACTTC.